The clone carrying this T cell receptor (beta chain) was seen at least ten times. Its antigen is currently unknown. The data were taken from a study of CD8 T cells in ankylosing spondylitis. MiXCR, applied by TCRdb to the 5' RACE reads, yields one record per CDR3 protein. The table shows roughly 38,000 distinct CDR3 sequences, with roughly 3% occurring only once. Regarding the study as a whole: A motif of fewer than ten highly homologous TCR beta variants was seen as apparently characteristic of ankylosing spondylitis blood.

The ends were cut back, 5 bases at V and 4 bases at J, with 16 bases in the middle. This CDR3 region has 15 residues. Germline V gene lookup returns CDR1 SGDLS and CDR2 YYNGEE. Sequencing was performed on blood, either unsorted or a sorted T cell fraction (not recorded which). The receptor comes from a male donor with ankylosing spondylitis or in good health (not recorded which). The rearrangement links TRBV9 to TRBJ2-1; D might be TRBD2 (6 bases). CDR3 sequence reads: CASSREARRYNEQFF. CDR3 DNA: TGTGCCAGCAGTAGGGAGGCCCGACGTTACAATGAGCAGTTCTTC.